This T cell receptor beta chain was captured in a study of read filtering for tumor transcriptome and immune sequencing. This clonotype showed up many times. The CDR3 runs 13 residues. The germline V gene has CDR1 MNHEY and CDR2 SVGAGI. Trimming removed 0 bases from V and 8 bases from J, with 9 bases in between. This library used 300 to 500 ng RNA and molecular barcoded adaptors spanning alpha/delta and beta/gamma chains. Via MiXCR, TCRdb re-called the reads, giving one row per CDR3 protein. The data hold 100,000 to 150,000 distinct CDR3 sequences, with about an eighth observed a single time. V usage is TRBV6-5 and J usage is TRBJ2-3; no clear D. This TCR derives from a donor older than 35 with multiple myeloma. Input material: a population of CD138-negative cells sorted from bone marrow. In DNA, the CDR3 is TGTGCCAGCAGTTACTCGATGGTAGTTACGCAGTATTTT. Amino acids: CASSYSMVVTQYF.